The present T cell receptor beta chain was sequenced within a study of monozygotic twins with inflammatory bowel disease. Study conclusions and caveats: Results did not support any single strong IBD-associated signal or clonotype.

In regard to this clonotype: No antigen is known for it.

TCRdb re-called the 5' RACE reads; every CDR3 protein appears as one record, without DNA. This sample contains over 110,000 distinct CDR3 sequences. This CDR3 contains 15 residues. Total RNA from whole blood was isolated with no T cell sorting. Sequencing input: blood. The TCR sequence derives from a human donor with ulcerative colitis or Crohn's disease, or a healthy co-twin of an affected twin (not recorded which). The chain joins TRBV12-3 or TRBV12-4 to TRBJ1-3. CDR3 region: CASSLLGSTGNTIYF.